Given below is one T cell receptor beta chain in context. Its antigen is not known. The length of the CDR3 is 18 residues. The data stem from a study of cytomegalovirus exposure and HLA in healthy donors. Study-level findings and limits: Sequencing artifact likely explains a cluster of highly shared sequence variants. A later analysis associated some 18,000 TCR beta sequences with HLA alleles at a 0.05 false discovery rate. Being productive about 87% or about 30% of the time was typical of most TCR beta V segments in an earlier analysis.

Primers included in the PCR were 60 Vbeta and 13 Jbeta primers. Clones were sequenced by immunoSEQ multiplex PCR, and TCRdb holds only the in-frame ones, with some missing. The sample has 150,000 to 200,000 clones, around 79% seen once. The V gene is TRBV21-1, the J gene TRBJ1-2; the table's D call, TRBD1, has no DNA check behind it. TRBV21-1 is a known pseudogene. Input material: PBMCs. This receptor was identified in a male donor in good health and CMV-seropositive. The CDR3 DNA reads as TGTGCCAGCAATGCCCTCCGGGACAGGGGGCAAGTGGTTGATGGCTACACCTTC. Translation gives CASNALRDRGQVVDGYTF.